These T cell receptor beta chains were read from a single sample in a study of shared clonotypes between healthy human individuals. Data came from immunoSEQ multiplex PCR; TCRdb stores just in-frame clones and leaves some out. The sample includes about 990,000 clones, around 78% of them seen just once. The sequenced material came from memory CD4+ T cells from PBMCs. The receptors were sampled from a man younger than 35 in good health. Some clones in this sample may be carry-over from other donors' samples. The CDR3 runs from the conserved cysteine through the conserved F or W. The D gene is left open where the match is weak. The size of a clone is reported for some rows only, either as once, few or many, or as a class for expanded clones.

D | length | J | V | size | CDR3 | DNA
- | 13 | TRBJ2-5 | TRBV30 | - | CAWEGGRQETQYF | TGTGCCTGGGAGGGGGGGCGCCAAGAGACCCAGTACTTC
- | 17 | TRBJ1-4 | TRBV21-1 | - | CASIEPGQGATNEKLFF | TGTGCCAGCATCGAACCTGGACAGGGAGCAACTAATGAAAAACTGTTTTTT
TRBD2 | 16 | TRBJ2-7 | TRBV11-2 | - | CASSLLGTSGAYEQYF | TGTGCCAGCAGCTTACTGGGAACTAGCGGGGCCTACGAGCAGTACTTC
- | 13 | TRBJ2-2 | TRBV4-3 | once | CASSGTNTGELFF | TGCGCCAGCAGCGGGACCAACACCGGGGAGCTGTTTTTT
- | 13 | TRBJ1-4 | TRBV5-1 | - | CASSLGGIEKLFF | TGCGCCAGCAGCTTGGGGGGGATTGAAAAACTGTTTTTT
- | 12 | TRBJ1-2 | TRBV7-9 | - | CASSRDGYGHTF | TGTGCCAGCAGCAGGGACGGCTATGGCCACACCTTC
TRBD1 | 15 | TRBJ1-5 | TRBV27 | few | CASNPSRDRNQPQHF | TGTGCCAGCAATCCCTCCAGGGACAGAAATCAGCCCCAGCATTTT
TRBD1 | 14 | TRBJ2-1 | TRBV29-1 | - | CSGSIGTGVYEQFF | TGCAGCGGGTCTATCGGGACAGGAGTTTATGAGCAGTTCTTC
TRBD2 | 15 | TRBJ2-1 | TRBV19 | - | CASTRLAGEVGEQFF | TGTGCCAGTACGCGTTTAGCGGGAGAGGTGGGTGAGCAGTTCTTC
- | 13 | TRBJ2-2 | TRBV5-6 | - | CASSLVHGGELFF | TGTGCCAGCAGCTTGGTTCATGGCGGGGAGCTGTTTTTT
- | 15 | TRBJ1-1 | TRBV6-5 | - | CASSYSRNMNTEAFF | TGTGCCAGCAGTTACTCGAGAAACATGAACACTGAAGCTTTCTTT
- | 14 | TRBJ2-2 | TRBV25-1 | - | CASSESLPTGELFF | TGTGCCAGCAGTGAATCTCTACCCACCGGGGAGCTGTTTTTT
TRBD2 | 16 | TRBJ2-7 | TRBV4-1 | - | CASSRGLAGGSYEQYF | TGCGCCAGCAGCCGGGGACTAGCGGGAGGGTCCTACGAGCAGTACTTC
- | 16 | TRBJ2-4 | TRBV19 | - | CASSMAGVSAKNIQYF | TGTGCCAGTAGTATGGCTGGGGTTTCGGCCAAAAACATTCAGTACTTC
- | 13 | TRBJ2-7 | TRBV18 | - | CASSPPAGRRQYF | TGTGCCAGCTCACCACCGGCGGGCCGCCGGCAGTACTTC
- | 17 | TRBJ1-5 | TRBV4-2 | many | CASSQGGVDFSGQPQHF | TGTGCCAGCAGCCAAGGTGGGGTAGATTTCTCCGGTCAGCCCCAGCATTTT
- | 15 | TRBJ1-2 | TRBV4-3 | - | CASSQDPSGNYGYTF | TGCGCCAGCAGCCAAGATCCATCAGGGAACTATGGCTACACCTTC
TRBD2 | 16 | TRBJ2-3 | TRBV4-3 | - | CASSQGASGSADTQYF | TGCGCCAGCAGCCAAGGAGCTAGCGGGAGCGCAGATACGCAGTATTTT
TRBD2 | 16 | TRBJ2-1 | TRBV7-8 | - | CASSPRRLAGGSEQFF | TGTGCCAGCAGCCCACGCAGGCTAGCGGGAGGGAGTGAGCAGTTCTTC
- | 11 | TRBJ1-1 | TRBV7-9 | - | CASSWGDGAFF | TGTGCCAGCAGCTGGGGAGACGGGGCTTTCTTT
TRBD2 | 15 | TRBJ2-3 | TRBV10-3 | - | CAISGLAGVPDTQYF | TGTGCCATCAGCGGACTAGCGGGAGTCCCAGATACGCAGTATTTT
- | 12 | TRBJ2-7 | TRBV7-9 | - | CASSSQGGEQYF | TGTGCCAGCAGCTCACAGGGTGGCGAGCAGTACTTC
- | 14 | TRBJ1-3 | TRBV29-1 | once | CSVAGVLSGNTIYF | TGCAGCGTAGCAGGGGTCCTCTCTGGAAACACCATATATTTT
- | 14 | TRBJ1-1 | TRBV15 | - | CATSFQTVRTEAFF | TGTGCCACCAGCTTTCAGACAGTCAGAACTGAAGCTTTCTTT
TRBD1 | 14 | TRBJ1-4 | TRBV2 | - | CASSDRVSNEKLFF | TGTGCCAGCAGCGACAGGGTTTCTAATGAAAAACTGTTTTTT